The TCR beta chain under discussion was sequenced for a study of tumor-infiltrating lymphocytes in primary liver carcinoma. Total RNA amounting to 450 to 500 ng was the source from which TCR beta cDNA was made with a constant-region primer. Nested multiplex PCR, run for three rounds with slightly modified ARM-PCR, yielded TCR beta libraries. A C-beta reverse primer was combined with TRBV1-TRBV30 forward primers in the first two PCR rounds, and each round had approximately 10 cycles. In TCRdb, the multiplex PCR reads were re-called with MiXCR into one record per CDR3 protein. The data contain fewer than 350,000 distinct CDR3 sequences, 65% of them seen just once; the ten biggest clones take up around 9.5%. Details on this clonotype: Mismatch with germline at one junction end may stem from a read error.

The CDR3 loop spans 17 amino acids. The germline gives CDR1 MNHNS, CDR2 SASEGT. Both blood RNA, taken from unsorted whole blood, and germline DNA were extracted. The sequencing sample was made of peripheral blood. The source of this sequence is a man aged 40-50 years with primary liver carcinoma and hepatitis B virus infection. This chain joins TRBV6-1 and TRBJ1-1, with D perhaps TRBD1 (5 bases). The CDR3 protein is CTSSEDGRAYMNTEAFF. CDR3 in DNA: TGTACCAGCAGTGAAGATGGCAGGGCGTACATGAACACTGAAGCTTTCTTT.